The clone carrying this T cell receptor beta chain was picked up a small number of times. A read error may be the cause here, since a much bigger clone is one base away. This sample is part of a study of tumor and adjacent non-tumor tissue in lung cancer. Study information: Samples averaged around 3.9 million productive TCRbeta reads each.

The CDR3 spans 17 residues. Per germline, CDR1 DFQATT and CDR2 SNEGSKA (reference sequence). Trimming removed 1 base from V and 5 bases from J; junction bases left unmatched: 13. A modified ARM-PCR protocol with three rounds of nested PCR amplified TCRbeta. TCRdb re-called the multiplex PCR reads through MiXCR, storing one row per CDR3 protein. The sample holds about 80,000 distinct CDR3 sequences, roughly 80% seen once. No cell sorting was done before RNA was extracted from the tissue. The normal lung tissue was taken more than 3 cm from the tumor edge. The chain employs TRBV20-1 and TRBJ2-5; 10 bases match TRBD2. Sequences were obtained from distant non-tumor lung tissue. The source is a man in his 60s with non-small cell lung cancer. CDR3 sequence: CSARATSGRGWVETQYF. As DNA, the CDR3 is TGCAGTGCTAGAGCAACCAGCGGGAGGGGTTGGGTGGAGACCCAGTACTTC.